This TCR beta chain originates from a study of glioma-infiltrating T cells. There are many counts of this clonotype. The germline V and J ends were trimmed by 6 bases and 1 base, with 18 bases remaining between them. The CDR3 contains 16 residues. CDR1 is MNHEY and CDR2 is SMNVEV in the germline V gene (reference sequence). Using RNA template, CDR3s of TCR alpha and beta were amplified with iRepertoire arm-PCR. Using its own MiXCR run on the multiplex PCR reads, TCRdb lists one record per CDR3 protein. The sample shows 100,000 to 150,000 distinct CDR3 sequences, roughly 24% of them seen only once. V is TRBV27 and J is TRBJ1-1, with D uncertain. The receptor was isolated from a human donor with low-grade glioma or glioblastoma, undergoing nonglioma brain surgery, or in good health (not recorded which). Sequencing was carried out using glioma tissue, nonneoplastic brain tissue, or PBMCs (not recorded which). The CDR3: CASSRTQIIGNTEAFF. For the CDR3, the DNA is TGTGCCAGCAGCCGAACGCAGATCATCGGGAACACTGAAGCTTTCTTT.